These 2 T cell receptor beta chains came from one sample sequenced in a study of response to subunit inactivated influenza vaccine. TCRdb itself ran the RT-PCR reads through MiXCR, one entry per CDR3 protein. This sample has approximately 700,000 distinct CDR3 sequences, with about 14% found just once. The material sequenced was PBMCs from blood, taken 14 to 15 days before vaccination. Source of these receptors: a man aged 50 or older who received an inactivated influenza vaccine.

This clonotype was counted a few times. The CDR3, as DNA: TGCAGTGCAATTTATCTACAGACTAGCGGGATTGTGGCCGGGGAGCTGTTTTTT. This gives the protein CSAIYLQTSGIVAGELFF. V gene TRBV20-1 combines with J gene TRBJ2-2; TRBD2 matches 11 bases. V was clipped by 6 bases and J by 6 bases; unmatched bases: 18. CDR1 is DFQATT and CDR2 is SNEGSKA in the germline V gene (reference sequence). The CDR3 sequence is 18 residues long.

This clonotype appeared a few times. The chain has TRBV20-1 and TRBJ2-7; weak D call: TRBD2 (6 bases). In germline, CDR1 is DFQATT, CDR2 SNEGSKA (reference sequence). CDR3 length: 14 amino acids. Trimming pared 6 bases from V and 2 bases from J, leaving 17 bases between. The CDR3 protein is CSARPQTSTYEQYF. The CDR3 DNA reads as TGCAGTGCCAGGCCCCAGACTAGTACCTACGAGCAGTACTTC.